Each of the 3 T cell receptor beta chains below was sequenced from the same sample in a study of identical twins. TCRdb re-derived calls from the 5' RACE reads in MiXCR, one entry per CDR3 protein. This table has around 340,000 distinct CDR3 sequences, roughly 9% appearing once. Source material: naive T cells sorted from blood. These receptors were collected from a woman in her fifties or sixties in good health.

This clonotype has only a few counts. This chain links TRBV20-1 with TRBJ2-3, with TRBD1 matching over 9 bases. Trimming took 1 base from V and 0 from J; bases not matched to a gene: 14. CDR1 DFQATT and CDR2 SNEGSKA come from the germline V gene (reference sequence). The CDR3 runs to 19 residues. The DNA for the CDR3 is TGCAGTGCTAGAGGGGAAGAAGGAGACAGGGGGGTGAGCACAGATACGCAGTATTTT. This translates into CSARGEEGDRGVSTDTQYF.

This clonotype showed up just a few times. The V gene is TRBV7-9, the J gene TRBJ2-7, with a weak D call TRBD1 (6 bases). Deletions cut 0 bases from V and 6 bases from J, with 12 bases between. The CDR3 runs to 14 residues. Germline CDR1 reads SEHNR; CDR2 reads FQNEAQ (reference sequence). The CDR3 is CASSLALGGFEQYF. The CDR3 coding sequence is TGTGCCAGCAGCTTAGCACTAGGGGGATTCGAGCAGTACTTC.

In this sample, this clonotype turned up a few times. The V and J genes are TRBV15 and TRBJ2-3; no clear D. The CDR3 contains 15 residues. Trimming stripped 3 bases from V and 0 bases from J, with 10 bases between. CDR1 LNHNV and CDR2 YYDKDF come from the germline V gene (reference sequence). The CDR3 spells CATSSRASSTDTQYF. The CDR3 bases are TGTGCCACCAGCAGCCGGGCCAGCAGCACAGATACGCAGTATTTT.